The clone carrying this TCR beta chain is labeled as medium-sized. Its antigen is still unknown. CDR3 of TCR beta was amplified by multiplex PCR that used 32 V and 13 J primers. Via MiXCR, TCRdb re-called the multiplex PCR reads, giving one row per CDR3 protein. The sample shows 10,000 to 12,000 distinct CDR3 sequences, roughly 30% of them seen only once. Germline V gene lookup returns CDR1 MNHEY and CDR2 SVGEGT. V was pared by 6 bases and J by 5 bases, with 5 bases of the junction left unmatched. The CDR3 has 15 residues. This record belongs to a study of immune heterogeneity within non-small cell lung tumors. Overall study context: Several squamous cell carcinomas, more than 8 non-squamous carcinomas and 1 not otherwise specified made up the tumors.

The template consisted of bulk tumor genomic DNA, with about 600 ng used per sample. During surgery, several far-apart biopsies were obtained from every primary tumor. It was patients with untreated, newly diagnosed non-small cell lung cancer who underwent curative surgery. Having surgery with curative intent, the donors were patients newly diagnosed with non-small cell lung cancer. Study outcomes and limitations: Identical dominant CDR3 beta clonotypes recurred among a patient's tumor sites, alongside site-unique high-frequency clones. Local T-cell clonality and local tumor mutational burden correlated moderately but significantly (R around 0.3).

This TCR was recovered from a woman aged 55-69 years with non-small cell lung cancer. The chain is built from TRBV6-2 or TRBV6-3 and TRBJ2-1, with 12 bases lining up with TRBD2. The sample consisted of lung tumor tissue. This chain's CDR3 is CASSPTSGSNNEQFF. In DNA form, the CDR3 reads TGTGCCAGCAGCCCGACTAGCGGGAGTAACAATGAGCAGTTCTTC.